This record concerns one TCR beta chain sequence. The V gene's germline CDR1 is LNHDA and CDR2 SQIVND (reference sequence). This CDR3 region has 14 residues. The data originate from a study of monozygotic twins with inflammatory bowel disease. TCRdb re-called the 5' RACE reads and gives one entry per CDR3 protein, without DNA. The table for this sample gives roughly 150,000 distinct CDR3 sequences. The V and J genes are TRBV19 and TRBJ2-3. The material sequenced was blood. This clonotype was sampled from a human donor with ulcerative colitis or Crohn's disease, or a healthy co-twin of an affected twin (not recorded which). The CDR3 region is CASSISRAADTQYF. The whole variable domain, filled in from reference TRBV19 and TRBJ2-3, reads DGGITQSPKYLFRKEGQNVTLSCEQNLNHDAMYWYRQDPGQGLRLIYYSQIVNDFQKGDIAEGYSVSREKKESFPLTVTSAQKNPTAFYLCASSISRAADTQYFGPGTRLTVL.